This T cell receptor (beta chain) was documented in a study of T-cell reconstitution after alpha-beta-depleted transplantation in children. This clonotype was counted many times. Germline CDR1 reads MNHEY; CDR2 reads SVGEGT. Trimming at V came to 7 bases and at J to 3 bases, leaving 6 bases not matched to a gene. The CDR3 contains 14 residues. The TCRbeta library was prepared with unique molecular identifiers. TCRdb redid the calling of the PCR reads with MiXCR, one entry per CDR3 protein. The sample yields about 610,000 distinct CDR3 sequences, 8% to 11% seen once. The chain combines TRBV6-2 or TRBV6-3 with TRBJ2-7, with 10 bases matching TRBD2. The sequence was collected from a human donor who donated a stem cell graft to a child with acute myeloid leukemia. The specimen was PBMCs from the stem cell graft donor, collected from the stem cell graft. The CDR3 sequence is CASIASGRGYEQYF. The DNA for the CDR3 is TGTGCCAGCATCGCGAGCGGGAGGGGCTACGAGCAGTACTTC.